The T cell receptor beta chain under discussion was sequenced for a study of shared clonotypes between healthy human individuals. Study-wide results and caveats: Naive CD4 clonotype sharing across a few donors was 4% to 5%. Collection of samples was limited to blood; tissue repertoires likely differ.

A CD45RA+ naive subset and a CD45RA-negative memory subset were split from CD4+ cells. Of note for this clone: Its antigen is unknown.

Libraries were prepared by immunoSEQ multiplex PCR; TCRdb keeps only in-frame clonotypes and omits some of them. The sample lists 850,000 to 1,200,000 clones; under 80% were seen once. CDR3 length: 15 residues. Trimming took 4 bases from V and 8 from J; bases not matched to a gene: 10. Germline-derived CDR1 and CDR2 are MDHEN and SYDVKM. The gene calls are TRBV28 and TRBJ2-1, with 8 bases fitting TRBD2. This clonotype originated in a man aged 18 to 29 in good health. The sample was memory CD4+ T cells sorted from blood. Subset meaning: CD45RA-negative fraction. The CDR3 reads CASSSPGLGRYEQFF. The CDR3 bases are TGTGCCAGCAGTTCTCCGGGACTAGGGCGGTATGAGCAGTTCTTC.